In its sample, the clone carrying this TCR beta chain was seen a few times. Its antigen remains unidentified. The J segment lost 3 bases and the V segment lost 6 bases, leaving 7 bases of the junction unmatched. Germline-derived CDR1 and CDR2 are MNHNS and SASEGT. The CDR3 has 15 residues. This entry is derived from a study of post-analysis software for immune sequencing data. General study results and limits: Comparison of patients with controls showed five TRBV segments more frequent in patients, TRBV5-6, TRBV5-1 and TRBV20-1 among them.

Unique molecular identifiers were built into the TCR beta cDNA libraries. MiXCR, applied by TCRdb to the PCR reads, yields one record per CDR3 protein. The table lists 150,000 to 200,000 distinct CDR3 sequences, 30% of them singletons. The chain couples TRBV6-1 to TRBJ1-5, with 8 bases aligning to TRBD1. This clonotype was obtained from a girl between 5 and 17 years old with multiple sclerosis. Sequenced input: blood. In DNA, the CDR3 is TGTGCCAGCAGGGCTCGACAGGGGTACAATCAGCCCCAGCATTTT. Its translation is CASRARQGYNQPQHF.